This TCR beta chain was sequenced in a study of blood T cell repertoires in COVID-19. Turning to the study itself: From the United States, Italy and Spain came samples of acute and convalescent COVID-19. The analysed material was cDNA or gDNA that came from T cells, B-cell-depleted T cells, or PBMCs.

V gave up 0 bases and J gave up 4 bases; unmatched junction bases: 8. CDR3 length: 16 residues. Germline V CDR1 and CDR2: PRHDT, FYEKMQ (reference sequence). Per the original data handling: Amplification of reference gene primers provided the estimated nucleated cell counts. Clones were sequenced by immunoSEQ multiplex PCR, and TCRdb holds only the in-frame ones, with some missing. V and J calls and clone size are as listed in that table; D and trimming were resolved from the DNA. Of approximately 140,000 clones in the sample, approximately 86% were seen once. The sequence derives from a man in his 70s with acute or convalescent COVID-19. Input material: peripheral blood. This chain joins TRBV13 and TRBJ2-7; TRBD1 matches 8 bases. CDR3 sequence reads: CASSLGAQGASYEQYF. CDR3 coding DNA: TGTGCCAGCAGCTTAGGTGCCCAGGGGGCCTCGTACGAGCAGTACTTC.